This TCR beta chain was retrieved from a study of blood T cell repertoires in COVID-19. Authors' analysis steps: Estimation of nucleated cell counts relied on the amplification of reference gene primers. Only in-frame clones appear in the TCRdb table, and some are missing; sequencing was by immunoSEQ multiplex PCR. V, J and clone size are those of that table, while D and trimming were read from the DNA. The sample has approximately 300,000 clones, 90% seen once. The CDR3 sequence is 17 residues long. The germline V gene has CDR1 LGHDT and CDR2 YNNKEL (reference sequence). After removal of 0 bases from V and 1 base from J, the junction contained 6 bases not matched to a gene.

V and J are TRBV3-1 (or the pseudogene TRBV3-2) and TRBJ2-1; 7 bases fit TRBD1. The sample taken for sequencing was peripheral blood. The sequence was obtained from a woman aged 40 to 50 with acute or convalescent COVID-19. CDR3 DNA: TGTGCCAGCAGCCAAGATCTTACAGGGGAGTCCTACAATGAGCAGTTCTTC. Amino acid sequence: CASSQDLTGESYNEQFF.